The clone carrying this TCR beta chain has only one observation. What it recognizes is unknown. The study drew donors from healthy Caucasian individuals in Russia aged 6 to 90. The data belong to a study of blood T cells in healthy people across ages. Study-wide results and caveats: Roughly linear declines in TCR beta diversity per million T cells occurred with age.

For the second PCR, which ran for about 7 to 11 cycles, a sample-barcoded 5' primer and a J-beta primer mix were used. TCRdb re-derived calls from the 5' RACE reads in MiXCR, one entry per CDR3 protein. The sample contains roughly 1,800,000 distinct CDR3 sequences, 49% of which appear only once. The V and J ends lost 10 bases and 3 bases, in that order; junction bases with no gene match: 13. The CDR3 runs 16 residues. Looked up from germline, CDR1 is SNHLY and CDR2 is FYNNEI. The chain employs TRBV2 and TRBJ2-1, with 9 bases fitting TRBD2. Sequenced input: blood. This sequence originates from a woman aged 40 to 55 in good health. DNA for the CDR3: TGTGCCACCACAAGGAGGGCTAGCGGGGTCTACAATGAGCAGTTCTTC. Translation gives CATTRRASGVYNEQFF.